These T cell receptor beta chains were read from a single sample in a study of T cell repertoires in cytomegalovirus infection. From the reads, TCRdb called clonotypes with MiXCR, one entry per CDR3 protein. The profile shows roughly 320,000 distinct CDR3 sequences, approximately 8.9% of them singletons. The material sequenced was PBMCs. The receptors originated from a human donor in good health (CMV status not recorded). Some clones in this sample may be carry-over from other donors' samples. CDR3s include the opening cysteine and the closing phenylalanine or tryptophan. Fields, in order: J gene, V gene, D gene, clone size, CDR3 protein, CDR3 DNA. The D gene is left open where the match is weak. Clone sizes are given selectively: once, few, many, or a class where the clone is expanded.

j_gene: TRBJ1-1
v_gene: TRBV5-6
d_gene: -
abundance: -
CDR3aa: CASSLVGSHQAFF
CDR3nt: TGTGCCAGCAGCTTGGTAGGGAGCCACCAAGCTTTCTTT

j_gene: TRBJ2-3
v_gene: TRBV7-2
d_gene: TRBD1
abundance: many
CDR3aa: CASSPAGGLDTQYF
CDR3nt: TGTGCCAGCAGCCCGGCAGGGGGCTTAGATACGCAGTATTTT

j_gene: TRBJ1-4
v_gene: TRBV7-2
d_gene: TRBD1
abundance: many
CDR3aa: CASGTGGSWGEKLFF
CDR3nt: TGTGCCAGTGGGACAGGGGGCAGCTGGGGAGAAAAACTGTTTTTT

j_gene: TRBJ1-2
v_gene: TRBV7-8
d_gene: -
abundance: many
CDR3aa: CASSREGVNGYTF
CDR3nt: TGTGCCAGCAGCCGGGAGGGGGTGAATGGCTACACCTTC

j_gene: TRBJ1-1
v_gene: TRBV5-6
d_gene: -
abundance: few
CDR3aa: CASSLYSGVNTEAFF
CDR3nt: TGTGCCAGCAGCTTGTACTCCGGTGTCAACACTGAAGCTTTCTTT

j_gene: TRBJ2-7
v_gene: TRBV11-2
d_gene: -
abundance: many
CDR3aa: CASSWGAKLEQYF
CDR3nt: TGTGCCAGCAGCTGGGGGGCCAAACTCGAGCAGTACTTC

j_gene: TRBJ2-7
v_gene: TRBV7-9
d_gene: -
abundance: many
CDR3aa: CASSGQGWYEQYF
CDR3nt: TGTGCCAGCAGCGGCCAGGGTTGGTACGAGCAGTACTTC

j_gene: TRBJ1-5
v_gene: TRBV6-1
d_gene: -
abundance: many
CDR3aa: CASRRDDRSNQPQHF
CDR3nt: TGTGCCAGCAGGCGAGATGACAGGTCAAATCAGCCCCAGCATTTT

j_gene: TRBJ1-5
v_gene: TRBV4-1
d_gene: -
abundance: many
CDR3aa: CASSQEGSNQPQHF
CDR3nt: TGCGCCAGCAGCCAAGAAGGATCCAATCAGCCCCAGCATTTT

j_gene: TRBJ2-1
v_gene: TRBV11-3
d_gene: TRBD2
abundance: many
CDR3aa: CASSLTGLAGGINEQFF
CDR3nt: TGTGCCAGCAGCTTAACGGGACTAGCGGGGGGGATAAATGAGCAGTTCTTC

j_gene: TRBJ2-3
v_gene: TRBV20-1
d_gene: -
abundance: many
CDR3aa: CSARDGAGTDTQYF
CDR3nt: TGCAGTGCTAGAGATGGGGCGGGCACAGATACGCAGTATTTT

j_gene: TRBJ1-2
v_gene: TRBV28
d_gene: -
abundance: many
CDR3aa: CASSFGRVAWGYTF
CDR3nt: TGTGCCAGCAGTTTCGGACGGGTGGCTTGGGGCTACACCTTC

j_gene: TRBJ1-5
v_gene: TRBV10-3
d_gene: -
abundance: few
CDR3aa: CAISLERGQPQHF
CDR3nt: TGTGCCATCAGTCTGGAACGCGGTCAGCCCCAGCATTTT

j_gene: TRBJ2-1
v_gene: TRBV6-1
d_gene: -
abundance: many
CDR3aa: CASITYNEQFF
CDR3nt: TGTGCCAGCATCACCTACAATGAGCAGTTCTTC

j_gene: TRBJ2-2
v_gene: TRBV7-2
d_gene: -
abundance: many
CDR3aa: CASSLKGASNTGELFF
CDR3nt: TGTGCCAGCAGTCTTAAAGGGGCCTCGAACACCGGGGAGCTGTTTTTT

j_gene: TRBJ2-5
v_gene: TRBV7-2
d_gene: TRBD2
abundance: many
CDR3aa: CASRVASGGQETQYF
CDR3nt: TGTGCCAGCAGGGTCGCTAGCGGGGGACAAGAGACCCAGTACTTC

j_gene: TRBJ1-1
v_gene: TRBV7-2
d_gene: -
abundance: many
CDR3aa: CASSPDRILNTEAFF
CDR3nt: TGTGCCAGCAGCCCAGACAGGATTCTGAACACTGAAGCTTTCTTT

j_gene: TRBJ2-1
v_gene: TRBV6-2/TRBV6-3
d_gene: TRBD2
abundance: few
CDR3aa: CASSYNFGGFSYNEQFF
CDR3nt: TGTGCCAGCAGTTATAATTTCGGGGGGTTCTCCTACAATGAGCAGTTCTTC

j_gene: TRBJ2-5
v_gene: TRBV4-1
d_gene: -
abundance: many
CDR3aa: CASSSQIDLYKETQYF
CDR3nt: TGCGCCAGCAGCTCTCAGATCGACCTCTACAAAGAGACCCAGTACTTC

j_gene: TRBJ1-1
v_gene: TRBV27
d_gene: -
abundance: -
CDR3aa: CASSLTPNAGTEAFF
CDR3nt: TGTGCCAGCAGTCTAACCCCGAATGCGGGCACTGAAGCTTTCTTT

j_gene: TRBJ2-1
v_gene: TRBV7-2
d_gene: TRBD1
abundance: many
CDR3aa: CASSWGDRGNEQFF
CDR3nt: TGTGCCAGCAGCTGGGGGGACAGGGGGAATGAGCAGTTCTTC

j_gene: TRBJ2-7
v_gene: TRBV29-1
d_gene: TRBD1
abundance: -
CDR3aa: CSVERDRGSYEQYF
CDR3nt: TGCAGCGTTGAAAGGGACAGGGGCTCCTACGAGCAGTACTTC

j_gene: TRBJ2-1
v_gene: TRBV20-1
d_gene: -
abundance: many
CDR3aa: CSARALYNEQFF
CDR3nt: TGCAGTGCTAGGGCGTTGTACAATGAGCAGTTCTTC

j_gene: TRBJ1-5
v_gene: TRBV6-2/TRBV6-3
d_gene: -
abundance: -
CDR3aa: CASLRGIGIVGNQPQHF
CDR3nt: TGTGCCAGCCTGCGGGGTATTGGGATTGTGGGCAATCAGCCCCAGCATTTT

j_gene: TRBJ1-6
v_gene: TRBV4-1
d_gene: TRBD1
abundance: -
CDR3aa: CASSQGDRSNSPLHF
CDR3nt: TGCGCCAGCAGCCAGGGGGACAGGAGTAATTCACCCCTCCACTTT

j_gene: TRBJ1-1
v_gene: TRBV20-1
d_gene: -
abundance: many
CDR3aa: CSASMGAGEAFF
CDR3nt: TGCAGTGCTTCAATGGGGGCCGGGGAAGCTTTCTTT

j_gene: TRBJ2-5
v_gene: TRBV7-7
d_gene: TRBD2
abundance: many
CDR3aa: CASSPSGGGQETQYF
CDR3nt: TGTGCTAGCAGCCCTAGCGGGGGGGGGCAAGAGACCCAGTACTTC

j_gene: TRBJ2-2
v_gene: TRBV7-9
d_gene: TRBD2
abundance: many
CDR3aa: CASSGKAGGVTGELFF
CDR3nt: TGTGCCAGCAGCGGGAAAGCGGGGGGAGTCACCGGGGAGCTGTTTTTT

j_gene: TRBJ2-1
v_gene: TRBV5-1
d_gene: -
abundance: few
CDR3aa: CASSANRVNEQFF
CDR3nt: TGCGCCAGCAGCGCAAACAGGGTAAATGAGCAGTTCTTC

j_gene: TRBJ1-1
v_gene: TRBV6-1
d_gene: -
abundance: many
CDR3aa: CASSLPGKEAFF
CDR3nt: TGTGCCAGCAGTCTCCCAGGGAAAGAAGCTTTCTTT

j_gene: TRBJ1-2
v_gene: TRBV7-9
d_gene: TRBD1
abundance: many
CDR3aa: CASNRGNYGYTF
CDR3nt: TGTGCCAGCAACAGGGGAAACTATGGCTACACCTTC

j_gene: TRBJ2-1
v_gene: TRBV14
d_gene: TRBD1
abundance: few
CDR3aa: CASSHTGQGAYNEQFF
CDR3nt: TGTGCCAGCAGCCATACCGGACAGGGGGCCTACAATGAGCAGTTCTTC

j_gene: TRBJ2-5
v_gene: TRBV28
d_gene: -
abundance: many
CDR3aa: CASSLLSPSLSETQYF
CDR3nt: TGTGCCAGCAGTTTATTGTCTCCTTCTTTATCAGAGACCCAGTACTTC

j_gene: TRBJ1-1
v_gene: TRBV28
d_gene: -
abundance: many
CDR3aa: CASTRGGVNTEAFF
CDR3nt: TGTGCCAGCACTCGGGGAGGGGTAAACACTGAAGCTTTCTTT

j_gene: TRBJ1-2
v_gene: TRBV7-2
d_gene: -
abundance: many
CDR3aa: CASSLDISGAGYTF
CDR3nt: TGTGCCAGCAGCCTGGACATCTCGGGGGCTGGCTACACCTTC

j_gene: TRBJ2-5
v_gene: TRBV7-9
d_gene: -
abundance: many
CDR3aa: CASSTRTAQETQYF
CDR3nt: TGTGCCAGCAGCACTCGGACAGCTCAAGAGACCCAGTACTTC

j_gene: TRBJ2-7
v_gene: TRBV7-9
d_gene: -
abundance: -
CDR3aa: CASRTGISYEQYF
CDR3nt: TGTGCCAGCAGAACGGGAATTTCCTACGAGCAGTACTTC

j_gene: TRBJ1-5
v_gene: TRBV2
d_gene: TRBD1
abundance: few
CDR3aa: CASAGQPGNQPQHF
CDR3nt: TGTGCCAGCGCGGGACAGCCGGGAAATCAGCCCCAGCATTTT

j_gene: TRBJ2-1
v_gene: TRBV6-2/TRBV6-3
d_gene: -
abundance: many
CDR3aa: CASSREGFNEQFF
CDR3nt: TGTGCCAGCAGTAGGGAAGGGTTCAATGAGCAGTTCTTC

j_gene: TRBJ1-5
v_gene: TRBV10-2
d_gene: -
abundance: -
CDR3aa: CASSESLPGVGQPQHF
CDR3nt: TGCGCCAGCAGTGAGTCGTTGCCGGGGGTAGGACAGCCCCAGCATTTT

j_gene: TRBJ2-3
v_gene: TRBV4-2
d_gene: -
abundance: -
CDR3aa: CASSPEVGRGADTQYF
CDR3nt: TGTGCCAGCAGCCCAGAGGTTGGCAGGGGGGCAGATACGCAGTATTTT

j_gene: TRBJ2-5
v_gene: TRBV6-2/TRBV6-3
d_gene: -
abundance: many
CDR3aa: CASSPLLHQETQYF
CDR3nt: TGTGCCAGCAGTCCACTTCTACACCAAGAGACCCAGTACTTC

j_gene: TRBJ2-7
v_gene: TRBV5-1
d_gene: TRBD1
abundance: -
CDR3aa: CASSLRGDRGSSYEQYF
CDR3nt: TGCGCCAGCAGCTTGAGGGGGGACAGGGGGAGCTCCTACGAGCAGTACTTC

j_gene: TRBJ2-5
v_gene: TRBV28
d_gene: TRBD2
abundance: many
CDR3aa: CASSINSGGTQYF
CDR3nt: TGTGCCAGCAGTATAAATAGCGGGGGGACCCAGTACTTC

j_gene: TRBJ1-2
v_gene: TRBV27
d_gene: TRBD1
abundance: many
CDR3aa: CASRDRHYGYTF
CDR3nt: TGTGCCAGCAGGGACAGGCACTATGGCTACACCTTC

j_gene: TRBJ1-3
v_gene: TRBV7-8
d_gene: -
abundance: many
CDR3aa: CASSLVGNSGNTIYF
CDR3nt: TGTGCCAGCAGCTTAGTGGGGAATTCAGGAAACACCATATATTTT

j_gene: TRBJ1-4
v_gene: TRBV5-4
d_gene: TRBD1
abundance: many
CDR3aa: CASSEGQADEKLFF
CDR3nt: TGTGCCAGCAGCGAGGGACAGGCAGATGAAAAACTGTTTTTT

j_gene: TRBJ1-5
v_gene: TRBV7-2
d_gene: TRBD1
abundance: many
CDR3aa: CASSFRTGRLNQPQHF
CDR3nt: TGTGCCAGCAGCTTTCGGACAGGGAGACTCAATCAGCCCCAGCATTTT

j_gene: TRBJ2-5
v_gene: TRBV28
d_gene: TRBD2
abundance: many
CDR3aa: CASSLPAGGQETQYF
CDR3nt: TGTGCCAGCAGTTTGCCAGCGGGGGGGCAAGAGACCCAGTACTTC

j_gene: TRBJ2-7
v_gene: TRBV5-5
d_gene: -
abundance: -
CDR3aa: CASSLVQVRNYEQYF
CDR3nt: TGTGCCAGCAGCTTGGTACAGGTCAGAAATTACGAGCAGTACTTC

j_gene: TRBJ2-1
v_gene: TRBV5-1
d_gene: -
abundance: many
CDR3aa: CASSLQGPSYNEQFF
CDR3nt: TGCGCCAGCAGCTTGCAGGGGCCCTCCTACAATGAGCAGTTCTTC